This T cell receptor (beta chain) was profiled in a study of blood T cell repertoires in COVID-19. The wider study: Sample material is recorded as cDNA or gDNA derived from T cells, B-cell-depleted T cells, or PBMCs.

In germline, CDR1 is LNHDA, CDR2 SQIVND (reference sequence). The CDR3 totals 13 residues. A word on this clone: Germline and junction disagree at one end, which may indicate a read error.

Clones were sequenced by immunoSEQ multiplex PCR, and TCRdb holds only the in-frame ones, with some missing. Altogether 85,000 to 120,000 clones are present, 84% being singletons, with the ten largest covering 13% to 15%. The clonotype was recovered from a woman aged 60 to 75 with acute or convalescent COVID-19. V is TRBV19 and J is TRBJ1-6, with D possibly matching TRBD1 (5 bases). Sequencing was carried out using peripheral blood. CDR3 DNA sequence: TGCGCCAGTAGTACTCGGGGGGATTCACCCCTCCACTTT. It codes for CASSTRGDSPLHF.